This section outlines one TCR beta chain sequence together with its context. This CDR3 is 12 amino acids long. V shed 4 bases and J shed 8 bases, with 11 bases lying between them. CDR1 and CDR2 (germline): LGHNT, FRNRAP. The sample belongs to a study of blood T cell repertoires in COVID-19. The wider study: Donors in the United States, Italy and Spain gave samples during acute or convalescent COVID-19. PBMCs, B-cell-depleted T cells, or T cells were the source of the cDNA or gDNA that made up the material.

Original processing notes: Estimates of nucleated cell counts were drawn from the amplification of reference gene primers. Method: immunoSEQ multiplex PCR; TCRdb's copy keeps in-frame clones and lacks some. V and J calls and clone size are as listed in that table; D and trimming were resolved from the DNA. The sample yields around 130,000 clones, about four fifths seen once. The chain combines TRBV12-5 with TRBJ1-2; tentative D call: TRBD1 (5 bases). Sequencing was done on a sample of peripheral blood. The sequence came from an older woman with acute or convalescent COVID-19. The CDR3 region is CASGSPRGGYTF. CDR3 DNA: TGTGCTAGTGGTTCCCCGCGGGGGGGCTACACCTTC.